These 32 T cell receptor beta chains were sequenced from one sample in a study of T cell changes during pregnancy in multiple sclerosis. Using immunoSEQ multiplex PCR, the repertoire was profiled, and TCRdb retains in-frame clones only, with some absent. The sample has 70,000 or so clones, over 80% seen once. This sample comprised CD4+ T cells from peripheral blood mononuclear cells, obtained before pregnancy. These receptor sequences come from a female donor with multiple sclerosis, enrolled in a pregnancy study.

The rearrangement uses TRBV5-4 and TRBJ1-1; D remains ambiguous. The CDR3 sequence is 15 residues long. Germline assignment: CDR1 SGHNT and CDR2 YYREEE (reference sequence). Trimming stripped 7 bases from V and 0 bases from J, with 16 bases between. The CDR3 region has the DNA TGTGCCAGCGGAAGGGCGACGGGAATGAACACTGAAGCTTTCTTT. Its translation is CASGRATGMNTEAFF.

This clone has just one count. The rearrangement joins TRBV18 to TRBJ2-7; D is unresolved. V lost 5 bases, J lost 3 bases, and 5 bases lay in between. Germline loops: CDR1 KGHSH, CDR2 LQKENI. This CDR3 has 11 residues. CDR3 amino acids: CASSANYEQYF. The CDR3 nucleotides read TGTGCCAGCTCAGCGAACTACGAGCAGTACTTC.

The chain couples TRBV5-4 to TRBJ2-7; 7 nucleotides match TRBD2. Germline CDR1 SGHNT, CDR2 YYREEE (reference sequence). Losses at the gene ends were 4 bases for V and 3 bases for J; bases not matched to a gene: 7. This CDR3 region has 14 residues. The CDR3 sequence: CASSPLAGDYEQYF. The CDR3 DNA sequence: TGTGCCAGCAGCCCTTTGGCGGGGGACTACGAGCAGTACTTC. Combining the CDR3 with reference TRBV5-4 and TRBJ2-7 gives the whole variable domain ETGVTQSPTHLIKTRGQQVTLRCSSQSGHNTVSWYQQALGQGPQFIFQYYREEENGRGNFPPRFSGLQFPNYSSELNVNALELDDSALYLCASSPLAGDYEQYFGPGTRLTVT.

The rearrangement links TRBV7-2 to TRBJ1-1; the D is unclear. V was trimmed by 4 bases and J by 3 bases, leaving 9 bases between them. The germline CDR1 and CDR2 sequences are SGHTA and FQGNSA. The CDR3 runs 13 residues. The CDR3 here is CASSSPMDTEAFF. CDR3 nucleotides: TGTGCCAGCAGCTCCCCTATGGACACTGAAGCTTTCTTT.

V and J are TRBV30 and TRBJ1-1; 8 nucleotides match TRBD1. In germline, CDR1 is GTSNPN, CDR2 SVGIG (reference sequence). Trimming cost V 4 bases and J 0 bases; bases outside gene matches: 7. This CDR3 contains 15 residues. CDR3 amino acids: CAWTHPDRVNTEAFF. The CDR3 DNA sequence: TGTGCCTGGACTCACCCGGACAGGGTGAACACTGAAGCTTTCTTT.

The chain combines TRBV29-1 with TRBJ2-5, with 7 bases lining up with TRBD1. Germline trimming cut 6 bases from V and 1 base from J; bases unmatched to any gene: 2. CDR1 and CDR2 (germline): SQVTM, ANQGSEA. The CDR3 totals 12 residues. The DNA for the CDR3 is TGCAGCGTCAACAGGGGCCAAGAGACCCAGTACTTC. This translates into CSVNRGQETQYF.

The chain employs TRBV7-2 and TRBJ1-4; 8 bases match TRBD1. This CDR3 spans 16 amino acids. With 1 base clipped from V and 5 bases from J, the junction kept 6 bases outside the gene matches. CDR1 and CDR2 from the germline V gene are SGHTA and FQGNSA. The CDR3 loop is CASSLGTGMRNEKLFF. The CDR3 bases are TGTGCCAGCAGCTTAGGGACAGGGATGAGGAATGAAAAACTGTTTTTT.

As to this clone: An end of the junction does not agree with germline; a read error may underlie this. This chain joins TRBV15 and TRBJ1-2; 11 bases map to TRBD1. Germline V lookup: CDR1 LNHNV, CDR2 YYDKDF (reference sequence). The CDR3 has 13 residues. For the CDR3, the DNA is TGTGCCACCAGCAGAGGACGCCCGGGACAGGGGGTGTTC. Protein sequence: CATSRGRPGQGVF.

The genes are TRBV19 and TRBJ2-4, with 11 nucleotides matching TRBD1. The CDR3 is 13 amino acids. V gave up 7 bases and J gave up 6 bases; unmatched junction bases: 2. The germline V gene has CDR1 LNHDA and CDR2 SQIVND (reference sequence). The CDR3 DNA reads as TGTGCCAGTATCGGACAGGGGGCAAACATTCAGTACTTC. Protein sequence: CASIGQGANIQYF.

The chain couples TRBV30 to TRBJ2-4; 9 bases fit TRBD1. CDR1 and CDR2 (germline): GTSNPN, SVGIG (reference sequence). J gave up 0 bases and V 3 bases, and 9 bases lay outside the gene matches. CDR3 length: 17 residues. CDR3 sequence reads: CAWSRDRAPLAKNIQYF. In nucleotides, the CDR3 is TGTGCCTGGAGCCGGGACAGGGCCCCATTAGCCAAAAACATTCAGTACTTC.

This rearrangement joins TRBV27 to TRBJ2-7, with a weak D call TRBD1 (6 bases). This CDR3 region has 15 residues. V lost 8 bases, J lost 0 bases, and 17 bases lay in between. In germline, CDR1 is MNHEY, CDR2 SMNVEV (reference sequence). CDR3 coding DNA: TGTGCCAGCCGGCTGGACAGCTCGTTCTCCTACGAGCAGTACTTC. Protein product: CASRLDSSFSYEQYF.

The rearrangement uses TRBV29-1 and TRBJ2-7; D perhaps matches TRBD2 (5 bases). V was trimmed by 7 bases and J by 6 bases, leaving 19 bases between them. There are 13 residues in the CDR3. Per germline, CDR1 SQVTM and CDR2 ANQGSEA. The CDR3: CSARRGVGGEQYF. DNA of the CDR3: TGCAGCGCACGTCGGGGAGTGGGCGGCGAGCAGTACTTC.

This chain joins TRBV7-2 and TRBJ1-3; D is perhaps TRBD1 (5 bases). The ends were cut back, 2 bases at V and 0 bases at J, with 11 bases in the middle. Germline V lookup: CDR1 SGHTA, CDR2 FQGNSA. The CDR3 consists of 16 residues. In nucleotides, the CDR3 is TGTGCCAGCAGCTTAAAAGGGGCACCCTCTGGAAACACCATATATTTT. Translating gives CASSLKGAPSGNTIYF.

A remark on this clone: Other DNA sequences in the sample encode the same CDR3. As DNA, the CDR3 is TGCGCCAGCAGTGAGTCGGGAGGGAACACTGAAGCTTTCTTT. Its protein product is CASSESGGNTEAFF. The rearrangement uses TRBV10-2 and TRBJ1-1; D remains unclear. Germline V gives CDR1 WSHSY, CDR2 SAAADI. Trimming took 0 bases from V and 1 from J, leaving 6 bases between them. The CDR3 extends over 14 amino acids.

CDR3 nucleotide sequence: TGCGCCAGCAGCCAAGAGGTGGGACAGCAGTCCCTGGAGGAGTTCTTC. As protein: CASSQEVGQQSLEEFF. The V call is TRBV4-1, the J call TRBJ2-1; 7 nucleotides agree with TRBD1. V lost 0 bases and J lost 14; bases outside the gene matches: 16. The CDR3 is 16 amino acids. Germline V gene sequence: CDR1 MGHRA, CDR2 YSYEKL.

The rearrangement uses TRBV5-6 and TRBJ2-5, with a weak D call TRBD1 (6 bases). Germline V gene data show CDR1 as SGHDT and CDR2 as YYEEEE. This CDR3 has 13 residues. V lost 5 bases and J 1 base, leaving 9 bases between the germline ends. The CDR3 spells CASRGQTQETQYF. In DNA, the CDR3 is TGTGCCAGCAGAGGACAGACCCAAGAGACCCAGTACTTC.

V and J are TRBV6-5 and TRBJ2-7, with a weak D call TRBD1 (5 bases). The CDR3 has 11 residues. V shed 8 bases and J shed 6 bases, with 11 bases lying between them. Germline V gene lookup returns CDR1 MNHEY and CDR2 SVGAGI. The CDR3 loop is CASGTGAEQYF. In DNA, the CDR3 is TGTGCCAGCGGCACAGGTGCCGAGCAGTACTTC.

The gene calls are TRBV6-1 and TRBJ1-6, with 7 nucleotides matching TRBD1. The CDR3 covers 14 residues. Trimming cost V 6 bases and J 14 bases; bases outside gene matches: 13. Per germline, CDR1 MNHNS and CDR2 SASEGT. The chain's CDR3 is CASRETTGAVTLHF. The CDR3 DNA is TGTGCCAGCAGGGAAACAACAGGGGCTGTCACCCTCCACTTT.

J is TRBJ1-4 and V is TRBV9; 7 bases align to TRBD1. V lost 0 bases to trimming and J lost 4 bases; unmatched junction nucleotides: 6. This CDR3 region has 16 residues. CDR1 is SGDLS and CDR2 is YYNGEE in the germline V gene. CDR3 region: CASSVASGTDNEKLFF. CDR3 nucleotides: TGTGCCAGCAGCGTAGCCTCGGGGACAGATAATGAAAAACTGTTTTTT. Looking up the rest from reference TRBV9 and TRBJ1-4 gives the full variable domain: DSGVTQTPKHLITATGQRVTLRCSPRSGDLSVYWYQQSLDQGLQFLIQYYNGEERAKGNILERFSAQQFPDLHSELNLSSLELGDSALYFCASSVASGTDNEKLFFGSGTQLSVL.

This chain uses TRBV1 with TRBJ2-1; TRBD2, the D gene given by the table, was not confirmed from the DNA. TRBV1 is a pseudogene segment. The length of the CDR3 is 16 residues. This CDR3 reads CTSSHSRTSGRGEQFF. The CDR3 bases are TGCACCAGCAGCCACTCCCGGACTAGCGGGAGAGGTGAGCAGTTCTTC.

J is TRBJ2-5 and V is TRBV5-6; 9 bases fit TRBD2. V was clipped by 0 bases and J by 2 bases; unmatched bases: 8. Per the germline V gene, CDR1 is SGHDT and CDR2 is YYEEEE. CDR3 length: 17 residues. Written as DNA, the CDR3 is TGTGCCAGCAGCTTGGGCTTGCGGGGGGGTGAGCAAGAGACCCAGTACTTC. This encodes CASSLGLRGGEQETQYF. Variable domain in full (rest from reference TRBV5-6 and TRBJ2-5): DAGVTQSPTHLIKTRGQQVTLRCSPKSGHDTVSWYQQALGQGPQFIFQYYEEEERQRGNFPDRFSGHQFPNYSSELNVNALLLGDSALYLCASSLGLRGGEQETQYFGPGTRLLVL.

For this clone: Different DNA sequences within this sample yield the same CDR3. CDR3 amino acids: CASSLTGGDTEAFF. DNA for the CDR3: TGTGCCAGCAGCTTGACAGGGGGCGACACTGAAGCTTTCTTT. J is TRBJ1-1 and V is TRBV7-3; 10 bases line up with TRBD1. V trimming: 3 bases; J trimming: 3 bases; junction bases outside the gene matches: 1. The CDR3 has 14 residues. CDR1 is SGHTA and CDR2 is FQGTGA in the germline V gene.

The rearrangement uses TRBV27 and TRBJ1-1; 8 bases match TRBD1. Germline lookup yields CDR1 MNHEY and CDR2 SMNVEV (reference sequence). V lost 7 bases and J lost 0; bases outside the gene matches: 10. CDR3 size: 16 residues. The CDR3 is CASTPGQGSMNTEAFF. The CDR3, as DNA: TGTGCCAGCACCCCAGGACAGGGTTCGATGAACACTGAAGCTTTCTTT.

The rearrangement links TRBV5-5 to TRBJ1-6; 10 bases are shared with TRBD1. J lost 0 bases, V lost 4 bases, and 10 bases had no gene match. The CDR3 sequence is 19 residues long. Germline V lookup: CDR1 SGHKS, CDR2 YYEKEE (reference sequence). CDR3 sequence reads: CASSPGTGAYSSYNSPLHF. CDR3 nucleotide sequence: TGTGCCAGCAGCCCCGGGACAGGGGCCTACAGCTCCTATAATTCACCCCTCCACTTT.

The J gene is TRBJ1-5, the V gene TRBV6-5, with D maybe TRBD1 (6 bases). There are 15 residues in the CDR3. The V end lost 5 bases, the J end lost 4 bases, and 15 bases lay between the germline ends. CDR1 is MNHEY and CDR2 is SVGAGI in the germline V gene. The CDR3 nucleotides read TGTGCCAGCAGTAACCTAGGGGGGGTGAATCAGCCCCAGCATTTT. This sequence encodes CASSNLGGVNQPQHF.

The CDR3 DNA reads TGTGCCAGCAGCTATCTCAGGGGATCCCTGTACGAAAAACTGTTTTTT. It specifies CASSYLRGSLYEKLFF. V gene TRBV7-8 combines with J gene TRBJ1-4, with D perhaps TRBD1 (6 bases). V was clipped by 4 bases and J by 8 bases, with 20 bases between them. Germline V CDR1 and CDR2: SGHVS, FQNEAQ. The CDR3 extends over 16 amino acids.

In this sample, this clone turned up once. This rearrangement joins TRBV5-5 to TRBJ2-1; 8 bases align to TRBD1. CDR3 length: 19 amino acids. Unmatched junction bases numbered 15, after V lost 2 bases and J lost 2 bases. CDR1 SGHKS and CDR2 YYEKEE come from the germline V gene (reference sequence). The CDR3 DNA reads TGTGCCAGCAGCTTAGATTTGAGGGGGGTGGACAGGGCCTACAATGAGCAGTTCTTC. It yields the protein CASSLDLRGVDRAYNEQFF.

The chain combines TRBV18 with TRBJ1-4; 9 bases are shared with TRBD1. V shed 1 base and J 5 bases; nucleotides not matched to a gene: 2. In germline, CDR1 is KGHSH, CDR2 LQKENI. This CDR3 has 15 amino acids. The CDR3 loop is CASSPLGQGNEKLFF. The CDR3 region has the DNA TGTGCCAGCTCACCACTGGGACAGGGAAATGAAAAACTGTTTTTT.

The rearrangement uses TRBV28 and TRBJ2-7, with a tentative D call TRBD2 (6 bases). Trimming pared 5 bases from V and 0 bases from J, leaving 14 bases between. This CDR3 contains 15 residues. Germline V gives CDR1 MDHEN, CDR2 SYDVKM. CDR3 nucleotides: TGTGCCAGCAGTGGGATCGGGACTTACTCCTACGAGCAGTACTTC. This sequence encodes CASSGIGTYSYEQYF.

The rearrangement uses TRBV2 and TRBJ1-1; D is ambiguous. Per germline, CDR1 SNHLY and CDR2 FYNNEI. V was pared by 4 bases and J by 1 base, with 10 bases between. This CDR3 spans 14 amino acids. The CDR3 spells CASSVGTGNTEAFF. CDR3 nucleotide sequence: TGTGCCAGCAGTGTTGGTACGGGGAACACTGAAGCTTTCTTT.

This rearrangement joins TRBV9 to TRBJ2-7, with 10 bases aligning to TRBD1. V was clipped by 4 bases and J by 2 bases; unmatched bases: 6. From germline, CDR1 is SGDLS and CDR2 YYNGEE. This CDR3 is built from 15 residues. CDR3 bases: TGTGCCAGCAGCCAAGGACAGGGGGTTACCTACGAGCAGTACTTC. This encodes CASSQGQGVTYEQYF.

The V and J genes are TRBV18 and TRBJ2-1; TRBD1 matches at 9 bases. Germline-derived CDR1 and CDR2 are KGHSH and LQKENI. The CDR3 loop spans 16 amino acids. Trimming took 3 bases from V and 3 from J; bases not matched to a gene: 6. The CDR3 DNA reads as TGTGCCAGCTCACCGAACAGGGGGCAAGACTACAATGAGCAGTTCTTC. Its translation: CASSPNRGQDYNEQFF.